A single count supports the clone carrying this T cell receptor (beta chain). Its matching antigen is unknown. The data stem from a study of cytotoxic CD8 clonotypes in ibrutinib-treated CLL. Study at large: Following a median approximately eleven months of treatment, with a range of 6 to 36, response samples were taken.

The method was immunoSEQ multiplex PCR; TCRdb's version includes in-frame clones alone and lacks a portion of them. This sample has some 310,000 clones, with almost 80% found just once. Germline CDR1 and CDR2: SGDLS and YYNGEE. The V gene lost 0 bases and the J gene lost 9 bases, with 10 bases spanning the gap. The CDR3 extends over 13 amino acids. Study-level results: Clonality rose at ibrutinib response and fell back toward baseline at progression.

The source was PBMCs, collected before ibrutinib treatment. The chain carries TRBV9 and TRBJ2-1; no definite D call. The clonotype was recovered from a human donor with chronic lymphocytic leukemia. CDR3 protein: CASSVATMGEQFF. The CDR3 coding sequence is TGTGCCAGCAGCGTAGCCACAATGGGTGAGCAGTTCTTC. The variable domain in full, completed from reference TRBV9 and TRBJ2-1, reads DSGVTQTPKHLITATGQRVTLRCSPRSGDLSVYWYQQSLDQGLQFLIQYYNGEERAKGNILERFSAQQFPDLHSELNLSSLELGDSALYFCASSVATMGEQFFGPGTRLTVL.